These 6 T cell receptor beta chains were sequenced from one sample in a study of T cells after yellow fever vaccination. TCRdb ran MiXCR on the 5' RACE reads and lists one entry per CDR3 protein. The repertoire holds 200,000 or so distinct CDR3 sequences, more than 6.5% seen once, with approximately 1% in the top ten. This specimen consisted of CD4+ T cells sorted from PBMCs, obtained on the day of the yellow fever booster vaccination. The receptors were sampled from a man aged 30-40 years who received the YFV17D yellow fever vaccine.

Many counts were recorded for this clonotype. The genes are TRBV20-1 and TRBJ2-2; 9 positions match TRBD2. CDR1 DFQATT and CDR2 SNEGSKA come from the germline V gene (reference sequence). The trim removed 6 bases at V and 0 bases at J, leaving 11 bases unmatched. The CDR3 contains 17 residues. The CDR3 spells CSARVLAGQSNTGELFF. CDR3 coding DNA: TGCAGTGCCCGAGTTCTAGCGGGGCAATCGAACACCGGGGAGCTGTTTTTT.

This clonotype came up many times. This rearrangement joins TRBV12-3 or TRBV12-4 to TRBJ1-2; D gene unclear. The V end was cut by 5 bases, the J end by 1 base, with 2 bases between. The CDR3 has 11 amino acids. The CDR3 loop is CASSSNYGYTF. In nucleotides, the CDR3 is TGTGCCAGCAGTAGTAACTATGGCTACACCTTC.

This clonotype occurred a few times. This chain joins TRBV7-3 and TRBJ2-3; D is possibly TRBD1 (5 bases). Germline V gene lookup returns CDR1 SGHTA and CDR2 FQGTGA. With 5 bases removed from V and 2 bases from J, the gap between germline ends came to 11 bases. The CDR3 length is 14 residues. The CDR3 is CASSPGHLTDTQYF. DNA of the CDR3: TGTGCCAGCAGCCCCGGACACCTCACAGATACGCAGTATTTT.

This clonotype was observed at least ten times. The rearrangement links TRBV27 to TRBJ2-7; D is possibly TRBD1 or TRBD2 (5 bases each). The CDR3 has 15 residues. V lost 3 bases and J lost 4, with 16 bases in between. The V gene's germline CDR1 is MNHEY and CDR2 SMNVEV (reference sequence). CDR3 loop: CASSFRGPALYEQYF. The CDR3 DNA reads TGTGCCAGCAGTTTTCGGGGCCCGGCCCTGTACGAGCAGTACTTC.

This clonotype was counted at least ten times. CDR3 sequence reads: CASGTAYGNTIYF. CDR3 DNA sequence: TGTGCCAGCGGGACAGCTTATGGAAACACCATATATTTT. The chain uses TRBV5-8 and TRBJ1-3; 7 bases agree with TRBD1. This CDR3 spans 13 amino acids. J lost 3 bases, V lost 7 bases, and 4 bases had no gene match. In germline, CDR1 is SGHTS, CDR2 YDEGEE.

This clonotype was recorded a few times. J is TRBJ1-5 and V is TRBV20-1, with D possibly matching TRBD1 (5 bases). Germline CDR1 is DFQATT and CDR2 is SNEGSKA (reference sequence). The CDR3 totals 14 residues. V gave up 3 bases and J gave up 1 base, with 10 bases separating them. The CDR3 nucleotides are TGCAGTGCTAGGAGAGGGGAGAGCAATCAGCCCCAGCATTTT. This translates into CSARRGESNQPQHF.